This T cell receptor (beta chain) comes out of a study of blood T cell repertoires in COVID-19 (dated by TCRdb to about 2020). Study-wide context: Samples from collaborators originated in the United States, Italy and Spain and spanned both the acute and convalescent phases of COVID-19. A de-identified subject ID, COVID-19 status, age in years and sex were almost always included in the sample metadata. Samples were obtained from the ongoing ImmuneRACE study (first 160 participants) and from about 1,300 subjects provided by 6 global collaborators. The material from the prospective study consisted of cDNA or gDNA derived from T cells, B-cell-depleted T cells, or PBMCs. The repertoires were released in a freely available public database intended as a resource for research on the immune response to SARS-CoV-2. HLA class I and class II types, where available, came from metadata supplied by the sample provider rather than from assay-based typing. Subjects who had been exposed to COVID-19, were actively infected with it, or had recovered from it provided the deeply sampled blood TCRbeta repertoires that made up the dataset.

The research as a whole found: The quantity of clinical and demographic metadata differed by source and by participant and was supplied without curation.

TCRbeta CDR3 regions were amplified from genomic DNA using the immunoSEQ Assay, a bias-controlled multiplex PCR. The authors' pipeline ran thus. Nucleated cell counts per sample were estimated from amplification of reference gene primers within the assay. To quantify the absolute abundance of each unique TCRbeta CDR3 rearrangement, sequence reads were collapsed and filtered. Productive Simpson clonality was computed per sample as the square root of Simpson's diversity index over productive rearrangements. As stored in TCRdb, this immuneACCESS dataset retains in-frame rearrangements with V and J assigned. A fraction of the clones does not appear; measured against another copy, unresolved V genes explain less than half of the discrepancy, and the remainder lacks a known reason. V, J and clone size derive from that table, while D and trimming were established from the DNA sequence. For this sample the table gives 68,000 or so clones, of which 79% were detected only once. About 31% of the sample belongs to the ten largest clones.

This clone was seen ten or more times. Its recognized antigen is unknown. Base qualities are missing; no much larger clone stands one base away. Whole blood was collected in K2EDTA tubes by collaborating institutions according to the institutions' own protocols. For TCRbeta analysis, collaborators shipped samples in one of three forms: frozen whole blood, isolated PBMCs, or DNA extracted from either of those sample types. Sequenced input: peripheral blood. This TCR was recovered from a human donor in a cohort sampled during active COVID-19.

The DNA sequence is as follows: TGTGCCAGTAGTCCACGGCGAGCGGGGAGCTACGAGCAGTACTTC. Translated, this gives CASSPRRAGSYEQYF. This chain joins TRBV19 to TRBJ2-7, and TRBD2 matches 7 of the central bases. V ends up 5 bases short and J 3 bases short, with an unmatched junction base count of 10. From the germline V gene (reference sequence), CDR1 is LNHDA and CDR2 is SQIVND. The CDR3, cysteine through phenylalanine, is 15 amino acids long. The read is trimmed to its CDR3 DNA, 45 bases read in frame from base 1.